The rows below give T cell receptor beta chains drawn from one sample of a study of spatial heterogeneity in lung cancer. TCRdb re-called the 5' RACE reads through MiXCR, storing one row per CDR3 protein. The sample includes 11,000 or so distinct CDR3 sequences, around 3.4% seen only once; the top ten take 40% to 65%. The sample in question was PBMCs, obtained at surgery. All receptors come from a female donor with early-stage non-small cell lung cancer. The CDR3 runs from the conserved cysteine through the conserved F or W. The order of the fields is J gene, CDR3 length, V gene, D gene, clone size, CDR3 DNA, CDR3 protein. A D gene is named only where the DNA matches it firmly. The size field is filled for only some rows; it gives once, few, many or a size class.

j_call: TRBJ2-7; cdr3_length: 15; v_call: TRBV11-2; d_call: TRBD2; clone_size: many; cdr3_nt: TGTGCCAGCAGCCATCCACTAGCGGGAGAGAACGAGCAGTACTTC; cdr3_aa: CASSHPLAGENEQYF
j_call: TRBJ1-4; cdr3_length: 15; v_call: TRBV29-1; d_call: TRBD1; clone_size: many; cdr3_nt: TGCAGCGTTGAAGACCTCGCACAGGGGGTTGAAAAACTGTTTTTT; cdr3_aa: CSVEDLAQGVEKLFF
j_call: TRBJ2-5; cdr3_length: 12; v_call: TRBV3-1; d_call: NA; clone_size: many; cdr3_nt: TGTGCCAGCAGCCAAGTAGTAGAGACCCAGTACTTC; cdr3_aa: CASSQVVETQYF
j_call: TRBJ2-5; cdr3_length: 15; v_call: TRBV7-2; d_call: TRBD2; clone_size: many; cdr3_nt: TGTGCCAGCAGCTCTAGCGGGGGGGCCGAAGTAACCCAGTACTTC; cdr3_aa: CASSSSGGAEVTQYF
j_call: TRBJ2-4; cdr3_length: 13; v_call: TRBV11-1; d_call: NA; clone_size: many; cdr3_nt: TGTGCCAGCAGCAAGAACGAACGGGACATTCAGTACTTC; cdr3_aa: CASSKNERDIQYF
j_call: TRBJ2-1; cdr3_length: 15; v_call: TRBV12-3/TRBV12-4; d_call: NA; clone_size: NA; cdr3_nt: TGTGCCAGCAGGCCGGTGGCTGGGTCCTACAATGAGCAGTTCTTC; cdr3_aa: CASRPVAGSYNEQFF
j_call: TRBJ2-3; cdr3_length: 12; v_call: TRBV29-1; d_call: NA; clone_size: many; cdr3_nt: TGCAGCGTTAACAGGGCCACAGATACGCAGTATTTT; cdr3_aa: CSVNRATDTQYF
j_call: TRBJ2-3; cdr3_length: 15; v_call: TRBV6-5; d_call: NA; clone_size: many; cdr3_nt: TGTGCCAGCAGTTATTCGGGAGCGCGCACAGATACGCAGTATTTT; cdr3_aa: CASSYSGARTDTQYF
j_call: TRBJ2-3; cdr3_length: 15; v_call: TRBV2; d_call: NA; clone_size: many; cdr3_nt: TGTGCCAGCAGTGAGGGGAAACTAGGGGTCGATACGCAGTATTTT; cdr3_aa: CASSEGKLGVDTQYF
j_call: TRBJ2-5; cdr3_length: 22; v_call: TRBV23-1; d_call: TRBD2; clone_size: many; cdr3_nt: TGCGCCAGCAGTCAACTTGGGTCTAATCTCGGATCTGTAGCGGGGGGGCCCGAGACCCAGTACTTC; cdr3_aa: CASSQLGSNLGSVAGGPETQYF
j_call: TRBJ2-3; cdr3_length: 16; v_call: TRBV20-1; d_call: NA; clone_size: many; cdr3_nt: TGCAGTGCTAGAGATAAGTCGGGGGGCCGGGTAGATACGCAGTATTTT; cdr3_aa: CSARDKSGGRVDTQYF
j_call: TRBJ2-1; cdr3_length: 12; v_call: TRBV2; d_call: NA; clone_size: many; cdr3_nt: TGTGCCAGCGAAGGGACTTCCAATGAGCAGTTCTTC; cdr3_aa: CASEGTSNEQFF
j_call: TRBJ1-1; cdr3_length: 15; v_call: TRBV7-9; d_call: NA; clone_size: many; cdr3_nt: TGTGCCAGCACCCACGGGGCAGGGGATTTTACTGAAGCTTTCTTT; cdr3_aa: CASTHGAGDFTEAFF
j_call: TRBJ2-2; cdr3_length: 14; v_call: TRBV2; d_call: TRBD2; clone_size: many; cdr3_nt: TGTGCCAGCAAAAGCGGGAGAGTCACCGGGGAGCTGTTTTTT; cdr3_aa: CASKSGRVTGELFF
j_call: TRBJ1-2; cdr3_length: 13; v_call: TRBV27; d_call: NA; clone_size: many; cdr3_nt: TGTGCCAGCAAAGCGAACGCCCACTATGGCTACACCTTC; cdr3_aa: CASKANAHYGYTF
j_call: TRBJ2-5; cdr3_length: 11; v_call: TRBV6-2/TRBV6-3; d_call: NA; clone_size: many; cdr3_nt: TGTGCCAGCAGTTACGGAGAGACCCAGTACTTC; cdr3_aa: CASSYGETQYF
j_call: TRBJ2-5; cdr3_length: 14; v_call: TRBV6-2/TRBV6-3; d_call: NA; clone_size: NA; cdr3_nt: TGTGCCAGCAGTTACTCGGGTAGCTACGAGACCCAGTACTTC; cdr3_aa: CASSYSGSYETQYF
j_call: TRBJ2-3; cdr3_length: 15; v_call: TRBV6-6; d_call: NA; clone_size: medium-sized; cdr3_nt: TGTGCCAGCAGCCCGGGACGGGGACTCACAGATACGCAGTATTTT; cdr3_aa: CASSPGRGLTDTQYF
j_call: TRBJ2-2; cdr3_length: 16; v_call: TRBV10-3; d_call: TRBD1; clone_size: NA; cdr3_nt: TGTGCCATCACCCCGGGACAGGGATCGTTCACCGGGGAGCTGTTTTTT; cdr3_aa: CAITPGQGSFTGELFF
j_call: TRBJ1-1; cdr3_length: 15; v_call: TRBV5-6; d_call: NA; clone_size: many; cdr3_nt: TGTGCCAGCAGCTTGGCCGCATTGTCGAACACTGAAGCTTTCTTT; cdr3_aa: CASSLAALSNTEAFF
j_call: TRBJ2-1; cdr3_length: 14; v_call: TRBV15; d_call: NA; clone_size: many; cdr3_nt: TGTGCCACCAGCAGAGACGGGGGAAACAATGAGCAGTTCTTC; cdr3_aa: CATSRDGGNNEQFF
j_call: TRBJ1-6; cdr3_length: 13; v_call: TRBV7-6; d_call: TRBD1; clone_size: many; cdr3_nt: TGTGCCAGCAGTTCGACAGGGAATTCACCCCTCCACTTT; cdr3_aa: CASSSTGNSPLHF
j_call: TRBJ1-2; cdr3_length: 16; v_call: TRBV4-2; d_call: TRBD1; clone_size: many; cdr3_nt: TGTGCCAGCAGCCAGCCACCGGGACAGGGGGTTGATGGCTACACCTTC; cdr3_aa: CASSQPPGQGVDGYTF
j_call: TRBJ2-7; cdr3_length: 15; v_call: TRBV25-1; d_call: TRBD1; clone_size: many; cdr3_nt: TGTGCCAGCAGTGACTTCCGGGACAGATCCTACGAGCAGTACTTC; cdr3_aa: CASSDFRDRSYEQYF
j_call: TRBJ2-3; cdr3_length: 16; v_call: TRBV20-1; d_call: TRBD1; clone_size: many; cdr3_nt: TGCAGTGCTAGATTAGCCGGACAGGGAGGTTCAGATACGCAGTATTTT; cdr3_aa: CSARLAGQGGSDTQYF
j_call: TRBJ2-1; cdr3_length: 15; v_call: TRBV29-1; d_call: NA; clone_size: many; cdr3_nt: TGCAGCGTTAGCGGCCCCCCAGCGGGCTACAATGAGCAGTTCTTC; cdr3_aa: CSVSGPPAGYNEQFF
j_call: TRBJ2-5; cdr3_length: 14; v_call: TRBV5-1; d_call: NA; clone_size: many; cdr3_nt: TGCGCCAGCAGCTTGGACAGGGGAGGAGAGACCCAGTACTTC; cdr3_aa: CASSLDRGGETQYF
j_call: TRBJ2-3; cdr3_length: 13; v_call: TRBV20-1; d_call: NA; clone_size: many; cdr3_nt: TGCAGTGCTAGGGGTGCTGGCACAGATACGCAGTATTTT; cdr3_aa: CSARGAGTDTQYF
j_call: TRBJ2-5; cdr3_length: 16; v_call: TRBV6-5; d_call: NA; clone_size: few; cdr3_nt: TGTGCCAGCAGTTACTCGAATTGGGGCAGCCAAGAGACCCAGTACTTC; cdr3_aa: CASSYSNWGSQETQYF
j_call: TRBJ1-1; cdr3_length: 13; v_call: TRBV29-1; d_call: TRBD1; clone_size: few; cdr3_nt: TGCAGCGCCCGACAGGGCTCGTACACTGAAGCTTTCTTT; cdr3_aa: CSARQGSYTEAFF
j_call: TRBJ1-1; cdr3_length: 13; v_call: TRBV7-9; d_call: NA; clone_size: many; cdr3_nt: TGTGCCAGCAGCTTCGGACAGAGCCGTGAAGCTTTCTTT; cdr3_aa: CASSFGQSREAFF
j_call: TRBJ2-1; cdr3_length: 12; v_call: TRBV3-1; d_call: NA; clone_size: NA; cdr3_nt: TGTGCCAGCAGCCGGGACTACAATGAGCAGTTCTTC; cdr3_aa: CASSRDYNEQFF
j_call: TRBJ2-7; cdr3_length: 15; v_call: TRBV6-6; d_call: TRBD2; clone_size: many; cdr3_nt: TGTGCCAGCAGGGAGCGGGAGATGGGAGCCTACGAGCAGTACTTC; cdr3_aa: CASREREMGAYEQYF
j_call: TRBJ2-1; cdr3_length: 15; v_call: TRBV18; d_call: TRBD2; clone_size: few; cdr3_nt: TGTGCCAGCTCATCGACTAGCGGGGTCAGCAATGAGCAGTTCTTC; cdr3_aa: CASSSTSGVSNEQFF
j_call: TRBJ2-5; cdr3_length: 16; v_call: TRBV14; d_call: NA; clone_size: many; cdr3_nt: TGTGCCAGCAGCCGATTTGGCGGCGCAAGCCAAGAGACCCAGTACTTC; cdr3_aa: CASSRFGGASQETQYF
j_call: TRBJ2-7; cdr3_length: 15; v_call: TRBV4-2; d_call: TRBD2; clone_size: few; cdr3_nt: TGTGCCAGCAGCCAAGTCGGCGGGAGTACGTACGAGCAGTACTTC; cdr3_aa: CASSQVGGSTYEQYF
j_call: TRBJ2-7; cdr3_length: 17; v_call: TRBV7-2; d_call: TRBD1; clone_size: many; cdr3_nt: TGTGCCAGCAGCTTAGATCGAGGCGACAGGGGCTCCTACGAGCAGTACTTC; cdr3_aa: CASSLDRGDRGSYEQYF
j_call: TRBJ2-1; cdr3_length: 14; v_call: TRBV13; d_call: TRBD1; clone_size: few; cdr3_nt: TGTGCCAGCAGACCCTGGACAGGGAAGAATGAGCAGTTCTTC; cdr3_aa: CASRPWTGKNEQFF
j_call: TRBJ2-3; cdr3_length: 16; v_call: TRBV18; d_call: TRBD1; clone_size: many; cdr3_nt: TGTGCCAGCTCACCACTGGGACAGGGGGCAACAGATACGCAGTATTTT; cdr3_aa: CASSPLGQGATDTQYF
j_call: TRBJ2-3; cdr3_length: 15; v_call: TRBV7-6; d_call: TRBD2; clone_size: NA; cdr3_nt: TGTGCCAGCAGCTCCGCGGGAGAGAGTGTAAATACGCAGTATTTT; cdr3_aa: CASSSAGESVNTQYF
j_call: TRBJ2-7; cdr3_length: 13; v_call: TRBV30; d_call: TRBD1; clone_size: many; cdr3_nt: TGTGCCTTGCTCGACAGGGCCACCTACGAGCAGTACTTC; cdr3_aa: CALLDRATYEQYF
j_call: TRBJ1-6; cdr3_length: 13; v_call: TRBV6-2/TRBV6-3; d_call: NA; clone_size: many; cdr3_nt: TGTGCCAGCAGGGAATTCCGTAATTCACCCCTCCACTTT; cdr3_aa: CASREFRNSPLHF
j_call: TRBJ2-1; cdr3_length: 16; v_call: TRBV14; d_call: TRBD2; clone_size: many; cdr3_nt: TGTGCCAGCAGCCTGCTAGGAGCGGGGCCTTACAATGAGCAGTTCTTC; cdr3_aa: CASSLLGAGPYNEQFF
j_call: TRBJ2-5; cdr3_length: 14; v_call: TRBV20-1; d_call: NA; clone_size: NA; cdr3_nt: TGCAGTGCTCCGTTCGGGACATCCGAAGAGACCCAGTACTTC; cdr3_aa: CSAPFGTSEETQYF
j_call: TRBJ2-4; cdr3_length: 19; v_call: TRBV5-8; d_call: TRBD2; clone_size: many; cdr3_nt: TGTGCCAGCAGCTTACCGGGACTAGCGGGGGTCCGGCCCAAAAACATTCAGTACTTC; cdr3_aa: CASSLPGLAGVRPKNIQYF
j_call: TRBJ2-3; cdr3_length: 15; v_call: TRBV5-1; d_call: NA; clone_size: many; cdr3_nt: TGCGCCAGCAGCTTGGTGACAGCCAGCACAGATACGCAGTATTTT; cdr3_aa: CASSLVTASTDTQYF
j_call: TRBJ2-1; cdr3_length: 16; v_call: TRBV12-3/TRBV12-4; d_call: TRBD2; clone_size: many; cdr3_nt: TGTGCCAGCAGCTCGACTAGCGGGCCGAGGTGGAATGAGCAGTTCTTC; cdr3_aa: CASSSTSGPRWNEQFF
j_call: TRBJ2-1; cdr3_length: 15; v_call: TRBV7-9; d_call: TRBD1; clone_size: many; cdr3_nt: TGTGCCAGCAGCGTACCGACAGGGAACTACAATGAGCAGTTCTTC; cdr3_aa: CASSVPTGNYNEQFF
j_call: TRBJ2-3; cdr3_length: 15; v_call: TRBV6-2/TRBV6-3; d_call: NA; clone_size: few; cdr3_nt: TGTGCCAGCAGTTACCAGGGGCGGGAGACAGATACGCAGTATTTT; cdr3_aa: CASSYQGRETDTQYF
j_call: TRBJ2-3; cdr3_length: 16; v_call: TRBV4-2; d_call: TRBD2; clone_size: NA; cdr3_nt: TGTGCCAGCAGCCAAGTAGGCGGGAGGAGCACAGATACGCAGTATTTT; cdr3_aa: CASSQVGGRSTDTQYF
j_call: TRBJ1-4; cdr3_length: 15; v_call: TRBV6-5; d_call: NA; clone_size: few; cdr3_nt: TGTGCCAGCAGTCCGACATGGGCCGGGGGTGAAAAACTGTTTTTT; cdr3_aa: CASSPTWAGGEKLFF
j_call: TRBJ1-1; cdr3_length: 13; v_call: TRBV6-2/TRBV6-3; d_call: NA; clone_size: NA; cdr3_nt: TGTGCCAGCAGTGGATCAGTGAACACTGAAGCTTTCTTT; cdr3_aa: CASSGSVNTEAFF
j_call: TRBJ2-1; cdr3_length: 14; v_call: TRBV20-1; d_call: TRBD1; clone_size: few; cdr3_nt: TGCAGTGCCCTAGAGGGGGCAGGAGAAAATGAGCAGTTCTTC; cdr3_aa: CSALEGAGENEQFF
j_call: TRBJ2-2; cdr3_length: 14; v_call: TRBV12-3/TRBV12-4; d_call: NA; clone_size: many; cdr3_nt: TGTGCCAGCAGATCGACAGCGAACACCGGGGAGCTGTTTTTT; cdr3_aa: CASRSTANTGELFF
j_call: TRBJ1-6; cdr3_length: 15; v_call: TRBV10-3; d_call: NA; clone_size: many; cdr3_nt: TGTGCCATCAGTGACCCCTCGACCTCAGTGGCACCCCTCCACTTT; cdr3_aa: CAISDPSTSVAPLHF
j_call: TRBJ1-5; cdr3_length: 14; v_call: TRBV20-1; d_call: NA; clone_size: many; cdr3_nt: TGCAGTGCTAGAGGGGGTGGGGACAATCAGCCCCAGCATTTT; cdr3_aa: CSARGGGDNQPQHF